The 27 T cell receptor beta chains presented below share a single source sample, sequenced in a study of early T cells in non-severe SARS-CoV-2 infection. TCRdb called the 5' RACE reads again in MiXCR, with one record for every CDR3 protein. In the table there are about 50,000 distinct CDR3 sequences, under 7% of which are singletons. The material was whole blood, obtained at baseline. All receptors derive from an adult who was a healthcare worker with PCR-confirmed SARS-CoV-2 infection or an uninfected control (not recorded which).

This clonotype was counted many times. The J gene is TRBJ2-7, the V gene TRBV6-2 or TRBV6-3; D may be TRBD1 or TRBD2 (5 bases each). Germline assignment: CDR1 MNHEY and CDR2 SVGEGT. V gave up 0 bases and J gave up 3 bases, with 9 bases separating them. The CDR3 consists of 14 residues. CDR3 coding DNA: TGTGCCAGCAGTTACTCGAGGGGCTTCTACGAGCAGTACTTC. It encodes CASSYSRGFYEQYF.

On this clonotype itself: Compared with germline, one end of the junction differs, possibly owing to a read error. The genes are TRBV9 and TRBJ2-2; possibly TRBD2 for D (5 bases). The CDR3 contains 13 residues. The germline CDR1 and CDR2 sequences are SGDLS and YYNGEE. The CDR3 DNA follows: TGTGCCAGCAGCGTAGCGGGAACCGGGGAGCTGTTCTTT. It is translated as CASSVAGTGELFF.

This clonotype occurred a few times. The chain carries TRBV20-1 and TRBJ1-1; 9 nucleotides line up with TRBD1. V lost 2 bases to trimming and J lost 0 bases; unmatched junction nucleotides: 7. CDR1 is DFQATT, CDR2 SNEGSKA, per germline (reference sequence). This CDR3 comprises 16 residues. Here the CDR3 reads CSARPETGGMNTEAFF. In DNA form, the CDR3 reads TGCAGTGCTAGACCTGAGACAGGGGGGATGAACACTGAAGCTTTCTTT.

This clonotype was seen repeatedly, ten times or more. The chain has TRBV7-8 and TRBJ2-5; TRBD2 agrees at 13 bases. Germline CDR1 SGHVS, CDR2 FQNEAQ. The CDR3 consists of 15 residues. Germline trimming cut 2 bases from V and 3 bases from J; bases unmatched to any gene: 0. This chain's CDR3 is CASSLTSGGEETQYF. For the CDR3, the DNA is TGTGCCAGCAGCTTAACTAGCGGGGGGGAAGAGACCCAGTACTTC.

This clonotype was seen repeatedly, ten times or more. This chain uses TRBV10-3 with TRBJ1-2, with 8 nucleotides matching TRBD1. Germline trimming cut 9 bases from V and 4 bases from J; bases unmatched to any gene: 10. Germline V lookup: CDR1 ENHRY, CDR2 SYGVKD. The CDR3 loop spans 14 amino acids. The CDR3 reads CAIASGGFSYGYTF. Here the CDR3 DNA reads TGTGCCATTGCCTCAGGGGGCTTTTCCTATGGCTACACCTTC.

The table lists this clonotype with a few counts. The chain links TRBV29-1 to TRBJ2-1; D remains unclear. V shed 2 bases and J shed 4 bases, with 9 bases lying between them. CDR3 length: 13 amino acids. Germline V gene sequence: CDR1 SQVTM, CDR2 ANQGSEA. This chain's CDR3 is CSVEYPRYNEQFF. The CDR3 coding sequence is TGCAGCGTTGAATACCCTAGGTACAATGAGCAGTTCTTC.

This clonotype was picked up one time. CDR3 sequence reads: CSGRGARSTEAFF. CDR3 nucleotides: TGCAGCGGGCGCGGGGCGCGGAGCACTGAAGCTTTCTTT. This chain uses TRBV29-1 with TRBJ1-1, with D tentatively TRBD1 (5 bases). Looked up from germline, CDR1 is SQVTM and CDR2 is ANQGSEA. The CDR3 spans 13 residues. V was shortened by 7 bases and J by 4 bases, with 16 bases between the two germline ends.

DNA for the CDR3: TGTGCCAGCAGCCCCGCGGAGATCTTGCGAGAAAAACTGTTTTTT. This gives the protein CASSPAEILREKLFF. The chain recombines TRBV6-6 with TRBJ1-4; D is uncertain. CDR1 MNHNY and CDR2 SVGAGI come from the germline V gene (reference sequence). Deletions cut 6 bases from V and 8 bases from J, with 19 bases between. The CDR3 sequence is 15 residues long.

This clonotype came up many times. The chain uses TRBV5-5 and TRBJ2-5; D might be TRBD2 (6 bases). The V gene lost 3 bases and the J gene lost 0 bases, with 15 bases spanning the gap. The length of the CDR3 is 16 residues. Germline V gives CDR1 SGHKS, CDR2 YYEKEE (reference sequence). The CDR3: CASSWDFLGYQETQYF. The CDR3 region has the DNA TGTGCCAGCAGCTGGGACTTTCTGGGGTACCAAGAGACCCAGTACTTC.

This clonotype occurred many times. The rearrangement joins TRBV29-1 to TRBJ2-7; TRBD1 might be the D (6 bases). Trimming took 0 bases from V and 4 from J, leaving 7 bases between them. This CDR3 has 12 amino acids. CDR1 is SQVTM and CDR2 is ANQGSEA in the germline V gene. The CDR3 nucleotides read TGCAGCGTTGAAGAAAGGGGGTACGAGCAGTACTTC. This encodes CSVEERGYEQYF.

At least ten counts were recorded for this clonotype. The chain joins TRBV5-1 to TRBJ2-1, with D possibly matching TRBD1 (6 bases). This CDR3 region has 15 residues. Germline V gene lookup returns CDR1 SGHRS and CDR2 YFSETQ. Trimming shortened V by 4 bases and J by 0 bases, and 11 bases separated the two germline ends. The CDR3 is CASSQGQYSYNEQFF. For the CDR3, the DNA is TGCGCCAGCAGCCAAGGACAGTACTCCTACAATGAGCAGTTCTTC.

This rearrangement joins TRBV20-1 to TRBJ1-4; a possible D gene is TRBD1 (6 bases). Trimming stripped 5 bases from V and 7 bases from J, with 11 bases between. Germline V gene lookup returns CDR1 DFQATT and CDR2 SNEGSKA (reference sequence). CDR3 length equals 12 residues. The CDR3 coding sequence is TGCAGTGCTGCTGGACAGTCTGAAAAACTGTTTTTT. It specifies CSAAGQSEKLFF.

This clonotype was seen repeatedly, ten times or more. This rearrangement joins TRBV5-4 to TRBJ1-1, with 8 bases lining up with TRBD1. CDR3 length equals 15 residues. CDR1 SGHNT and CDR2 YYREEE come from the germline V gene (reference sequence). Trimming at V came to 3 bases and at J to 4 bases, leaving 8 bases not matched to a gene. CDR3 sequence (DNA): TGTGCCAGCAGCTCCCCAGGGGGCAGGGGCACTGAAGCTTTCTTT. It yields the protein CASSSPGGRGTEAFF.

Points on this clonotype: A junction boundary mismatches the germline segment, possibly from a read error. The chain combines TRBV19 with TRBJ2-7; D unclear. The germline V gene encodes CDR1 LNHDA and CDR2 SQIVND (reference sequence). The CDR3 length is 11 residues. The CDR3 spells CASRDTYEQYF. As DNA, the CDR3 is TGTGCCAGTCGCGACACGTACGAACAGTACTTC.

This clonotype was seen just once. The chain joins TRBV5-1 to TRBJ2-2; a weak D match, TRBD1 (6 bases). The CDR3 totals 18 residues. V was cut by 2 bases and J by 0 bases, with 17 bases left in between. Germline CDR1 SGHRS, CDR2 YFSETQ. This CDR3 reads CASSFSSGVVSNTGELFF. The CDR3 DNA is TGCGCCAGCAGCTTTTCTTCAGGGGTCGTCTCGAACACCGGGGAGCTGTTTTTT.

The genes are TRBV11-2 and TRBJ1-4; tentatively, D is TRBD1 (5 bases). The CDR3 sequence is 15 residues long. Germline CDR1 reads SGHAT; CDR2 reads FQNNGV. The ends were cut back, 4 bases at V and 0 bases at J, with 9 bases in the middle. CDR3 residues: CASSSQGATNEKLFF. CDR3 DNA sequence: TGTGCCAGCAGCTCTCAGGGTGCAACTAATGAAAAACTGTTTTTT.

V and J are TRBV6-6 and TRBJ2-7, with D maybe TRBD2 (6 bases). From germline, CDR1 is MNHNY and CDR2 SVGAGI (reference sequence). The V gene lost 7 bases and the J gene lost 2 bases, with 15 bases spanning the gap. The CDR3 covers 14 residues. The CDR3 region is CASTERAKTYEQYF. The DNA for the CDR3 is TGTGCCAGCACCGAGCGGGCCAAGACCTACGAGCAGTACTTC.

This clonotype was found many times. The CDR3 bases are TGCAGTGCCGTACTCGGGACCCTTAATCAGCCCCAGCATTTT. Its protein is CSAVLGTLNQPQHF. The genes are TRBV20-1 and TRBJ1-5, with D tentatively TRBD1 (5 bases). This CDR3 spans 14 amino acids. Germline CDR1 DFQATT, CDR2 SNEGSKA (reference sequence). Trimming took 6 bases from V and 4 from J, leaving 16 bases between them.

This clonotype was observed at least ten times. The chain carries TRBV15 and TRBJ1-1; the match to TRBD1 covers 8 bases. Germline trimming cut 6 bases from V and 5 bases from J; bases unmatched to any gene: 11. CDR1 is LNHNV, CDR2 YYDKDF, per germline (reference sequence). CDR3 length: 15 amino acids. CDR3 residues: CATRSKTGGDTEAFF. In DNA form, the CDR3 reads TGTGCCACCAGGTCCAAAACAGGGGGGGATACTGAAGCTTTCTTT.

The chain uses TRBV11-3 and TRBJ2-7; D may correspond to TRBD1 or TRBD2 (5 bases each). The CDR3 spans 14 residues. The V end lost 5 bases, the J end lost 3 bases, and 14 bases lay between the germline ends. Germline CDR1 is SGHNT and CDR2 is YENEEA. The CDR3 sequence is CASSEYGTNYEQYF. The CDR3, as DNA: TGTGCCAGCAGCGAGTACGGGACGAACTACGAGCAGTACTTC.

This clonotype was seen at least ten times. This chain joins TRBV7-9 and TRBJ2-3, with 8 bases that match TRBD1. CDR3 length: 13 residues. J lost 4 bases, V lost 6 bases, and 3 bases had no gene match. The germline V gene encodes CDR1 SEHNR and CDR2 FQNEAQ (reference sequence). The CDR3 loop reads CASSPRGPDTQYF. DNA of the CDR3: TGTGCCAGCAGTCCCAGGGGGCCAGATACGCAGTATTTT.

By sample share, this clonotype is medium-sized. The chain uses TRBV20-1 and TRBJ1-5; D unresolved. Per germline, CDR1 DFQATT and CDR2 SNEGSKA (reference sequence). V shed 0 bases and J shed 3 bases, with 9 bases lying between them. The CDR3 spans 14 residues. DNA of the CDR3: TGCAGTGCTAGAGAGGGTCAGGTCAATCAGCCCCAGCATTTT. This sequence encodes CSAREGQVNQPQHF.

In this sample, this clonotype turned up many times. The rearrangement uses TRBV12-3 or TRBV12-4 and TRBJ2-3; D remains ambiguous. V lost 3 bases and J lost 0, with 4 bases in between. This CDR3 spans 13 amino acids. CDR3 bases: TGTGCCAGCAGTTTGTTGAGCACAGATACGCAGTATTTT. It encodes CASSLLSTDTQYF.

This clonotype has at least ten counts. The chain employs TRBV6-1 and TRBJ2-6; D not certain. CDR3 length: 15 amino acids. Looked up from germline, CDR1 is MNHNS and CDR2 is SASEGT. V shed 0 bases and J shed 2 bases, with 5 bases lying between them. CDR3 residues: CASSEATTGANVLTF. DNA of the CDR3: TGTGCCAGCAGTGAAGCCACGACTGGGGCCAACGTCCTGACTTTC.

As concerns this clonotype: This clone may be a read error of a much larger clone one base away. The chain carries TRBV5-1 and TRBJ2-3; TRBD1 is a possible D gene (6 bases). The germline V gene has CDR1 SGHRS and CDR2 YFSETQ. The CDR3 covers 16 residues. The CDR3: CASSLATQGSTVTQYF. The CDR3 DNA sequence: TGCGCCAGCAGCTTGGCCACACAGGGAAGCACAGTTACGCAGTATTTT.

This clonotype has ten or more counts. This chain joins TRBV5-1 and TRBJ2-1; no clear D. Trimming removed 1 base at V and 7 bases at J, with 18 bases between. Germline-derived CDR1 and CDR2 are SGHRS and YFSETQ. The CDR3 length is 16 residues. CDR3 coding DNA: TGCGCCAGCAGCTTGAGTCTAACCCGCAATGGGAATGAGCAGTTCTTC. It yields the protein CASSLSLTRNGNEQFF.

The chain employs TRBV18 and TRBJ2-7; a weak D match, TRBD2 (5 bases). The CDR3 length is 12 residues. Germline V lookup: CDR1 KGHSH, CDR2 LQKENI. V was shortened by 3 bases and J by 3 bases, with 6 bases between the two germline ends. In nucleotides, the CDR3 is TGTGCCAGCTCACCTAGCGTCTACGAGCAGTACTTC. Encoded protein: CASSPSVYEQYF. Full variable domain (outside the CDR3, taken from reference TRBV18 and TRBJ2-7): NAGVMQNPRHLVRRRGQEARLRCSPMKGHSHVYWYRQLPEEGLKFMVYLQKENIIDESGMPKERFSAEFPKEGPSILRIQQVVRGDSAAYFCASSPSVYEQYFGPGTRLTVT.